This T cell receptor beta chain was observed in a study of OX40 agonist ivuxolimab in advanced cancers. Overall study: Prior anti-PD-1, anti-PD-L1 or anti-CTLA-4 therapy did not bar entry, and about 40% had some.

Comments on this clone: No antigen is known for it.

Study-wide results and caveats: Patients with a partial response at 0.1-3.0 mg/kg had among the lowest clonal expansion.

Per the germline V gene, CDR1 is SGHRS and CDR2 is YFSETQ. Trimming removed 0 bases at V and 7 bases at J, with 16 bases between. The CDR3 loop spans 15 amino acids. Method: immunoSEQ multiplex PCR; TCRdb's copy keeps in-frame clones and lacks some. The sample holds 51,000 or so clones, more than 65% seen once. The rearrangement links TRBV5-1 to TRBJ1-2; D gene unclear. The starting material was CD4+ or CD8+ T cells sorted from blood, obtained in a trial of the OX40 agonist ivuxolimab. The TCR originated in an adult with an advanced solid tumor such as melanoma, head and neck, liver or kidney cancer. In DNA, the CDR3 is TGCGCCAGCAGCTTGGACGGCGCGGCTTCGGGTGGCTACACCTTC. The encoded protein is CASSLDGAASGGYTF.